This T cell receptor beta chain is drawn from a study of post-analysis software for immune sequencing data. The CDR3 is 13 amino acids. J lost 8 bases, V lost 5 bases, and 5 bases had no gene match. Germline values: CDR1 LGHDT, CDR2 YNNKEL (reference sequence). As to this clonotype: No antigen is known for it.

Sequencing libraries made from TCR beta cDNA carried unique molecular identifiers. A population of roughly 1 to 11 million T cells gave rise to 450,000 to 500,000 cDNA molecules. MiXCR was run by TCRdb on the PCR reads, yielding one entry per CDR3 protein. The repertoire has roughly 800,000 distinct CDR3 sequences, about 43% of them found once; the top ten carry approximately 5%. Overall study findings and caveats: Included in a set of about 5 TRBV segments more frequent in patients than controls were TRBV5-6, TRBV5-1 and TRBV20-1. Same-batch preparations were strongly co-clustered by F measure. Multiple sclerosis patients showed significantly lower normalized Chao1 diversity than controls did.

Sequences were obtained from blood. The V and J genes are TRBV3-1 and TRBJ1-2; 10 positions match TRBD1. This clonotype was sampled from a girl aged 10 to 17 with multiple sclerosis. CDR3 coding DNA: TGTGCCAGCAGCTCGGGACAGGGGATGGGCTACACCTTC. It is translated as CASSSGQGMGYTF.